This T cell receptor beta chain was identified during a study of PD-1 blockade in classical Hodgkin lymphoma (TCRdb year 2020). Notes on the research overall: Nivolumab dosing was 3 mg/kg intravenously every 2 weeks, continuing until either disease progression or unacceptable toxicity. The study used CyTOF and TCR beta sequencing to define a peripheral blood immune signature of response to PD-1 blockade in classical Hodgkin lymphoma.

What the study reported, not specific to this receptor: Baseline TCR diversity was reported to be lower in newly diagnosed patients than in healthy donors, and even lower in relapsed/refractory patients. Lower diversity was observed in patients in whom nivolumab was started less than 1 year after ASCT, and these patients were excluded from later analyses so that confounding by immune reconstitution would be avoided. CD4+ but not CD8+ TCR diversity rose significantly by C4D1 (p=0.0027 vs p=0.16), most apparent in complete responders (p=0.02). The study was limited to a single clinical trial cohort, and causes of repertoire differences, possibly disease activity or prior therapy, remained undefined. Baseline diversity similar to that of newly diagnosed patients was observed in trial patients achieving complete response, whereas significantly lower diversity was observed in partial responders and progressors.

With regard to this clone: The antigen it recognizes is unknown. No base qualities exist here, and no much larger clone lies one base off it.

Genomic DNA was extracted with the Qiagen DNeasy kit from unsorted PBMCs and from negatively selected CD4+ and CD8+ fractions. TCR beta CDR3 regions were amplified by immunoSEQ multiplex PCR using primers annealing to V and J segments. Amplification bias was minimized using a synthetic immune receptor repertoire, and residual bias was removed computationally after sequencing. The study's processing was this. Custom Python scripts were used to quantify repertoire diversity as the Shannon entropy index. Unsorted, CD4+ and CD8+ repertoires were analyzed separately, except in combined analyses where CD4+ and CD8+ sequences were merged in silico. A clone counted as expanded when the clone's frequency after treatment rose at least 2-fold relative to C1D1, and clones undetected at baseline were given a pseudocount of 0.5. Singleton clones were defined as clones with 0 or 1 copy at C1D1, and non-singleton clones were defined as clones with 2 or more copies. By matching protein sequences in sorted samples from the same patient, clones expanded in unsorted samples were annotated as CD4+, CD8+ or unknown. Wilcoxon tests on paired samples were used to test diversity changes from C1D1 to C4D1. TCRdb took this table from immuneACCESS and kept in-frame rearrangements with V and J called. Such tables lack part of the clones; where checked against another copy, unresolved V genes explain under half of the gap, and the rest is unexplained. V and J calls and clone size are copied from that table; D and trimming were computed from the DNA. The sample contains around 40,000 clones, around 80% of them found a single time. The ten largest clones take up around 9.8% of the sample.

CDR1 SNHLY and CDR2 FYNNEI are derived from the germline V gene. V is cut by 3 bases and J by 7 bases, and the space between the germline ends is 10 bases. The CDR3, cysteine through phenylalanine, is 13 amino acids long. CDR3 DNA is the only sequence kept; it has 39 bases, read in frame from the first base. The time point tag for this specimen amounts to: cycle 4 day 1 (C4D1), after 5 to 7 weeks of nivolumab. Relapse after autologous stem cell transplantation had occurred in all trial patients, and cohorts A, B and C were distinguished by prior brentuximab vedotin exposure. The trial cohort comprised some 60 patients with relapsed/refractory classical Hodgkin lymphoma whose best overall responses were complete response, partial response or progressive disease. Single-agent nivolumab was administered to trial patients in the multi-cohort phase II CheckMate 205 trial. An independent review committee assessed best overall response by applying the 2007 International Working Group response criteria. PBMCs from the trial were collected at three points: immediately before nivolumab initiation (C1D1), and during therapy at cycle 2 day 1 and cycle 4 day 1. Peripheral blood was collected in 8 mL Vacutainer Cell Preparation Tubes, from which PBMCs were isolated by centrifugation and then cryopreserved.

This sequence was found in a human donor with classical Hodgkin lymphoma. The chain uses TRBV2 and TRBJ1-5, and possibly TRBD1, on 6 matching bases. Material: peripheral blood mononuclear cells (PBMCs), obtained before the fourth cycle of nivolumab. The encoded CDR3 is CASSEGAGQPQHF. The DNA sequence follows: TGTGCCAGCAGTGAGGGGGCAGGACAGCCCCAGCATTTT.